This T cell receptor (beta chain) comes out of a study of blood T cell repertoires in COVID-19. Study-wide context: COVID-19 samples from acute and convalescent phases originated in the United States, Italy and Spain.

In the original processing: Estimation of nucleated cell counts relied on the amplification of reference gene primers. The repertoire was sequenced with immunoSEQ multiplex PCR; TCRdb's copy has only in-frame clones and lacks some. The V and J calls and clone size were taken over from that table, and D and trimming were inferred from the DNA. The sample includes about 140,000 clones, less than 80% of them seen just once. CDR1 and CDR2 (germline): LNHDA, SQIVND (reference sequence). This CDR3 has 14 residues. J gave up 5 bases and V 6 bases, and 8 bases lay outside the gene matches. This clone appeared a few times.

The chain combines TRBV19 with TRBJ2-5, with TRBD2 matching 8 bases. The sequence came from an elderly woman with active or convalescent COVID-19. The sequenced sample consisted of peripheral blood. CDR3 residues: CASSRRGGKETQYF. In DNA, the CDR3 is TGTGCCAGTAGCCGCCGGGGGGGCAAGGAGACCCAGTACTTC.